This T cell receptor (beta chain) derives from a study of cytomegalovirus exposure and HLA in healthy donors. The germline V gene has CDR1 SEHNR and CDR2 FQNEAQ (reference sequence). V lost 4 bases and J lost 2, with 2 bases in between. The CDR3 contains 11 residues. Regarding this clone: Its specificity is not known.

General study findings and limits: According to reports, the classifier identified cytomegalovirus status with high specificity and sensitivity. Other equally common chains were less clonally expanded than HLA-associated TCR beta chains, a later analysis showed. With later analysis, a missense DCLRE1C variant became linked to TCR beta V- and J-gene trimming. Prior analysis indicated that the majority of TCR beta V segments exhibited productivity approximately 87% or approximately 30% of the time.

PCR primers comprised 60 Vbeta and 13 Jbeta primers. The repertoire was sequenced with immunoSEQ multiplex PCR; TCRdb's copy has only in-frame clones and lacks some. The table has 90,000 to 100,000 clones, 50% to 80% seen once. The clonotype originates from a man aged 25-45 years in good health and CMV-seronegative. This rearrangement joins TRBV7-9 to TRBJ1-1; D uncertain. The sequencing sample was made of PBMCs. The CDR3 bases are TGTGCCAGCAGCTCAAACACTGAAGCTTTCTTT. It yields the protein CASSSNTEAFF.